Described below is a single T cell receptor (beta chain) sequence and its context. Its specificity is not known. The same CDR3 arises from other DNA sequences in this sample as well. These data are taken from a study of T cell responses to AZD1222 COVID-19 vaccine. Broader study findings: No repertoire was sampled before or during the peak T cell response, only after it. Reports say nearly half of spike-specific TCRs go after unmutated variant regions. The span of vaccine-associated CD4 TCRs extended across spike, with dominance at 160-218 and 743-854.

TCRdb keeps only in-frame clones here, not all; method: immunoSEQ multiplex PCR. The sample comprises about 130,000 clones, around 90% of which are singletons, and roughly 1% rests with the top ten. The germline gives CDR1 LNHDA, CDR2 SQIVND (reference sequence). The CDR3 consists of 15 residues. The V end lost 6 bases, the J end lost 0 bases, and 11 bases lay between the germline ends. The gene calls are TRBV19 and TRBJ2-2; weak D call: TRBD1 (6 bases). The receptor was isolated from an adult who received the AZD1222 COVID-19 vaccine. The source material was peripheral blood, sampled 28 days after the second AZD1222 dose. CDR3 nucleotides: TGTGCCAGTAGGACAGGAACCGCGAACACCGGGGAGCTGTTTTTT. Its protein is CASRTGTANTGELFF. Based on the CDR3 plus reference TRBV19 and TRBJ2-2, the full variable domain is DGGITQSPKYLFRKEGQNVTLSCEQNLNHDAMYWYRQDPGQGLRLIYYSQIVNDFQKGDIAEGYSVSREKKESFPLTVTSAQKNPTAFYLCASRTGTANTGELFFGEGSRLTVL.